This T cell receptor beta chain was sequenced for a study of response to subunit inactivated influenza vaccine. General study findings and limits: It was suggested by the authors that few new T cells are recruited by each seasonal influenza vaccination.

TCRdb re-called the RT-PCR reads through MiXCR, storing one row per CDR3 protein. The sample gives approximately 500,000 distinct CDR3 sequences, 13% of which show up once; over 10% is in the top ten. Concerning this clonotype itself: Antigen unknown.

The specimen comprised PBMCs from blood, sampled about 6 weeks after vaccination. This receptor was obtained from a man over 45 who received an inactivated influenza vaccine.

CDR3 nucleotides: TGTGCCAGCAGTCCGGGCCCCGAAGAGACTGGGGCCAACGTCCTGACTTTC. Its protein is CASSPGPEETGANVLTF. The chain uses TRBV12-3 or TRBV12-4 and TRBJ2-6; D gene ambiguous. This CDR3 is 17 amino acids long. Between the trimmed V and J ends, which lost 5 bases and 2 bases, there was a span of 16 bases.